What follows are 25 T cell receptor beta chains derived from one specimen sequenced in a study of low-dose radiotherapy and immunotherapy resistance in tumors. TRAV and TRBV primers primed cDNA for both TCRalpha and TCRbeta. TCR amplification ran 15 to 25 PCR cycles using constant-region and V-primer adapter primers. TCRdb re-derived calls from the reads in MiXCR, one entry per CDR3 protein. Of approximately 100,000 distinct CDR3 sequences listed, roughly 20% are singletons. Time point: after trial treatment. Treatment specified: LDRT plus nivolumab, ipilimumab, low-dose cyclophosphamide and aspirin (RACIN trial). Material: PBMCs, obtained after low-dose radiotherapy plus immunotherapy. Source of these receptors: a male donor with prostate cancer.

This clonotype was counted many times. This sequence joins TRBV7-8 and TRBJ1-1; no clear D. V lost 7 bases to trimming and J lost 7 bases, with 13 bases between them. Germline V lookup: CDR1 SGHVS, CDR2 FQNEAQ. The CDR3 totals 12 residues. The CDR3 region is CASNPNLGEAFF. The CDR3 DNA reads TGTGCCAGCAACCCTAATCTAGGTGAAGCTTTCTTT. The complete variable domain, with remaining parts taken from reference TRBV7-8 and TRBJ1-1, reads GAGVSQSPRYKVAKRGQDVALRCDPISGHVSLFWYQQALGQGPEFLTYFQNEAQLDKSGLPSDRFFAERPEGSVSTLKIQRTQQEDSAVYLCASNPNLGEAFFGQGTRLTVV.

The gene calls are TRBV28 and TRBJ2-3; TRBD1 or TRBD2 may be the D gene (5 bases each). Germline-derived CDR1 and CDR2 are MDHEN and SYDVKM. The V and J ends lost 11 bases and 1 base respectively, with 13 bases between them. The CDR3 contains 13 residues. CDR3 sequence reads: CAEGSPGTDTQYF. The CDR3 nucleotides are TGTGCCGAGGGGTCCCCGGGCACAGATACGCAGTATTTT.

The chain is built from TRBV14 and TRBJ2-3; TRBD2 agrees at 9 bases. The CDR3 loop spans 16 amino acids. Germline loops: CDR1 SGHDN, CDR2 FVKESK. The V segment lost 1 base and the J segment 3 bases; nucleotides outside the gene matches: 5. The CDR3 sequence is CASSQAAGGPTDTQYF. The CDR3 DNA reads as TGTGCCAGCAGCCAAGCGGCGGGGGGGCCGACAGATACGCAGTATTTT.

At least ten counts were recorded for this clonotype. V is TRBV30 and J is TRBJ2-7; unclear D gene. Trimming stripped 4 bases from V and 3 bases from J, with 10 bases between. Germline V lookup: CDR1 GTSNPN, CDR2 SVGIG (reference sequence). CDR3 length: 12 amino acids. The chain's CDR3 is CAWTGGNYEQYF. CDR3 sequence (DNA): TGTGCCTGGACTGGCGGAAACTACGAGCAGTACTTC.

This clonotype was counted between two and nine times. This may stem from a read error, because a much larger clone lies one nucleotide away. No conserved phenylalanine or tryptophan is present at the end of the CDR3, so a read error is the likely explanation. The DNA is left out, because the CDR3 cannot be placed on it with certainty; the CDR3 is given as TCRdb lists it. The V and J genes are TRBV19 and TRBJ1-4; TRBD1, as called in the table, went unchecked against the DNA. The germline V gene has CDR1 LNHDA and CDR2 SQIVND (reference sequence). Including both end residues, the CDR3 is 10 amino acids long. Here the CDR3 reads CASGSRDRTY.

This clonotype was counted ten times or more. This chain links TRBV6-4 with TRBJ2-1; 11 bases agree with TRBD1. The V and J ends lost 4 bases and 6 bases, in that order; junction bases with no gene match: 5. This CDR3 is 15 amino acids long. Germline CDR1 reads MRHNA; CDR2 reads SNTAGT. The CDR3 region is CASSVGTGGFNEQFF. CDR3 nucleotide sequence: TGTGCCAGCAGTGTCGGGACAGGGGGTTTCAATGAGCAGTTCTTC.

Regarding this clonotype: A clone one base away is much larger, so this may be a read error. The CDR3 loop reads CTSSSRTGLNTEAFF. The CDR3 bases are TGTACCAGCAGCTCCCGGACAGGGTTGAACACTGAAGCTTTCTTT. The chain employs TRBV1 and TRBJ1-1; TRBD1, as called in the table, went unchecked against the DNA. TRBV1 is described as a pseudogene. CDR3 size: 15 residues.

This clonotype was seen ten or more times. CDR3 bases: TGCAGTGCTAGTGGTGAAGAGACCCAGTACTTC. Its protein product is CSASGEETQYF. The chain recombines TRBV20-1 with TRBJ2-5, with no clear D. Germline loops: CDR1 DFQATT, CDR2 SNEGSKA (reference sequence). Trimming pared 3 bases from V and 3 bases from J, leaving 5 bases between. The CDR3 extends over 11 amino acids.

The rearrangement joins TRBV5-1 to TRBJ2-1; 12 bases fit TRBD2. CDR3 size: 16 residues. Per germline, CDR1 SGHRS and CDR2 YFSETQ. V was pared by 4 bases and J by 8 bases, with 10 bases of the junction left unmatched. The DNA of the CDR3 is TGCGCCAGCAGCCCAGACGCTAGCGGGGGGGAATATGAGCAGTTCTTC. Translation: CASSPDASGGEYEQFF.

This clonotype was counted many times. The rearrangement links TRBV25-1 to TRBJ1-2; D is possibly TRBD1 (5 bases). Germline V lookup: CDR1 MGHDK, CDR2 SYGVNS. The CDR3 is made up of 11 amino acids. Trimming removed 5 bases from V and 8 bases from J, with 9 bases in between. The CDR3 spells CASSQGAGYTF. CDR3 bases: TGTGCCAGCAGTCAAGGGGCCGGCTACACCTTC.

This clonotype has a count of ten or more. The CDR3 nucleotides are TGTGCCAGCAGTGACTCGGGGGGAAAACTGTTTTTT. It is translated as CASSDSGGKLFF. This chain links TRBV6-4 with TRBJ1-4; possibly TRBD1 for D (5 bases). In germline, CDR1 is MRHNA, CDR2 SNTAGT. The ends were cut back, 0 bases at V and 10 bases at J, with 6 bases in the middle. The CDR3 totals 12 residues.

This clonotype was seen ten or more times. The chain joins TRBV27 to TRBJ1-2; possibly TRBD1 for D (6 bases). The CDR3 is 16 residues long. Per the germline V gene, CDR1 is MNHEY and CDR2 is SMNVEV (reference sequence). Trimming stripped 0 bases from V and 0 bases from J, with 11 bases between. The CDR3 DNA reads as TGTGCCAGCAGTTTATCGGGCGGGGGCCCTAACTATGGCTACACCTTC. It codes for CASSLSGGGPNYGYTF.

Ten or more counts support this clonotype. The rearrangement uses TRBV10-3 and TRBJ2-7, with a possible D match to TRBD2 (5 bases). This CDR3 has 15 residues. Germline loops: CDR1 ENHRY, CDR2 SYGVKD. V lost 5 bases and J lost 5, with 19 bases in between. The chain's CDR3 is CAISSPKRPSNEQYF. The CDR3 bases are TGTGCCATCAGTTCCCCAAAGCGGCCTAGCAACGAGCAGTACTTC.

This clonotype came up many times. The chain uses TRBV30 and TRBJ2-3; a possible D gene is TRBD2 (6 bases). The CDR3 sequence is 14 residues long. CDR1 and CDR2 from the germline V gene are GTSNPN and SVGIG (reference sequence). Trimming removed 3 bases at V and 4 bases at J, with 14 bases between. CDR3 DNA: TGTGCCTGGAGCCGGGGGATCAGCGCAGATACGCAGTATTTT. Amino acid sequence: CAWSRGISADTQYF.

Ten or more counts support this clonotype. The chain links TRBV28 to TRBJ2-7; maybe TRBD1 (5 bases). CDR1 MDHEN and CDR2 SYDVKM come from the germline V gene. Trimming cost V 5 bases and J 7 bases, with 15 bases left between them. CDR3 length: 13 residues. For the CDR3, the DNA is TGTGCCAGCAGTACGGACAACCTATGGGAGCAGTACTTC. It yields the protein CASSTDNLWEQYF. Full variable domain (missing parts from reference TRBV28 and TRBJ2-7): DVKVTQSSRYLVKRTGEKVFLECVQDMDHENMFWYRQDPGLGLRLIYFSYDVKMKEKGDIPEGYSVSREKKERFSLILESASTNQTSMYLCASSTDNLWEQYFGPGTRLTVT.

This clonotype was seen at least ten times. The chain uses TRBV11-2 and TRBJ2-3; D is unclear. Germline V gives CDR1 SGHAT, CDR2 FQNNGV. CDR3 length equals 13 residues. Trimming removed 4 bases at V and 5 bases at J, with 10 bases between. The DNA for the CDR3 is TGTGCCAGCAGCTACGCCCCGGGAGATACGCAGTATTTT. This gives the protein CASSYAPGDTQYF.

The CDR3 is CASTGPWQETQYF. The CDR3 bases are TGTGCCAGCACGGGCCCGTGGCAAGAGACCCAGTACTTC. The chain uses TRBV6-1 and TRBJ2-5; D gene ambiguous. There are 13 residues in the CDR3. Deletions cut 7 bases from V and 2 bases from J, with 11 bases between. Germline CDR1 is MNHNS and CDR2 is SASEGT.

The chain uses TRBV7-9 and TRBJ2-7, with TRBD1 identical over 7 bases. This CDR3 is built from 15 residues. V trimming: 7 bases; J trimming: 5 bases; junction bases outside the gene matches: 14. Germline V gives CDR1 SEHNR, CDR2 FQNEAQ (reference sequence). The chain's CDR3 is CASKLGAGGPNEQYF. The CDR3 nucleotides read TGTGCCAGCAAGCTAGGGGCAGGGGGTCCAAACGAGCAGTACTTC.

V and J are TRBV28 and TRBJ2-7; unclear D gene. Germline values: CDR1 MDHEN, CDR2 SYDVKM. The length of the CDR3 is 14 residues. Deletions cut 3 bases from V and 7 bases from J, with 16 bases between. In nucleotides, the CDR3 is TGTGCCAGCAGTTTGGATAGAGCGACGAGGGAGCAGTACTTC. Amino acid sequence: CASSLDRATREQYF.

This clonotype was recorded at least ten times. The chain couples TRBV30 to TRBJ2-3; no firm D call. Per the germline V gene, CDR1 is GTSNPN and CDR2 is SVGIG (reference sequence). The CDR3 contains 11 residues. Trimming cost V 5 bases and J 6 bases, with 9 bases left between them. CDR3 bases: TGTGCCTGGCTCCGGGTGGATACGCAGTATTTT. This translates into CAWLRVDTQYF.

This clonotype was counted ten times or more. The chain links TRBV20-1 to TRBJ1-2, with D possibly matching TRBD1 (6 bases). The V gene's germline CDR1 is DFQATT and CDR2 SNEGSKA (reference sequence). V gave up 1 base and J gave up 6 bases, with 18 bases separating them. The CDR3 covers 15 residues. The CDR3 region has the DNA TGCAGTGCTAGAGCTCCCATTGCAGGGGAAGATGGCTACACCTTC. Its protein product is CSARAPIAGEDGYTF.

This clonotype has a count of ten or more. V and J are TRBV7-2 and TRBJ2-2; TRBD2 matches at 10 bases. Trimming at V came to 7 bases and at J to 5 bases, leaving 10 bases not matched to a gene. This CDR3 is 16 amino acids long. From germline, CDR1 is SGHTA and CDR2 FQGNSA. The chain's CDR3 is CASTRTSGVGTGELFF. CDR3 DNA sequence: TGTGCCAGCACCAGAACTAGCGGGGTCGGAACCGGGGAGCTGTTTTTT.

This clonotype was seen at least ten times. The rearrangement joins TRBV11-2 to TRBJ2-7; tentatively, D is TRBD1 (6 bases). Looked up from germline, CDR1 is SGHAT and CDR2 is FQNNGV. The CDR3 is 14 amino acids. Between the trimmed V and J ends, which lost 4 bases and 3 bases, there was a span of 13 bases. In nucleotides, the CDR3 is TGTGCCAGCAGCTCAAACAACAGGGTCTACGAGCAGTACTTC. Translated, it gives CASSSNNRVYEQYF.

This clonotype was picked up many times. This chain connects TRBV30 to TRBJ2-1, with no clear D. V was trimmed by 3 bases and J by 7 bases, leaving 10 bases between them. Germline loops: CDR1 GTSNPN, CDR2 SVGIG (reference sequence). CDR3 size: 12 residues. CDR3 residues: CAWRLAGNEQFF. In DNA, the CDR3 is TGTGCCTGGAGGTTGGCCGGGAATGAGCAGTTCTTC.

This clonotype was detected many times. The chain's CDR3 is CASSLLAGVNTGELFF. The CDR3, as DNA: TGTGCCAGCAGCTTGCTAGCGGGGGTGAACACCGGGGAGCTGTTTTTT. The gene calls are TRBV5-6 and TRBJ2-2, with TRBD2 matching over 10 bases. The length of the CDR3 is 16 residues. V lost 1 base, J lost 1 base, and 1 base stayed unmatched. CDR1 is SGHDT and CDR2 is YYEEEE in the germline V gene. Complete variable domain (other parts from reference TRBV5-6 and TRBJ2-2): DAGVTQSPTHLIKTRGQQVTLRCSPKSGHDTVSWYQQALGQGPQFIFQYYEEEERQRGNFPDRFSGHQFPNYSSELNVNALLLGDSALYLCASSLLAGVNTGELFFGEGSRLTVL.